One and the same sample provided the 28 T cell receptor beta chains below, sequenced in a study of identical twins. One entry per CDR3 protein results from TCRdb running MiXCR on the 5' RACE reads. This sample has under 250,000 distinct CDR3 sequences; about 13% occur once, and the top ten carry 4% to 5%. These data also featured in a second study, about yellow fever vaccine responses in identical twins.

The sample consisted of memory (CD45RO+) T cells sorted from blood. These receptors were obtained from a woman aged 18-29 years in good health.

This clonotype was recorded at least ten times. The chain recombines TRBV10-3 with TRBJ2-1, with 10 bases lining up with TRBD1. CDR1 ENHRY and CDR2 SYGVKD come from the germline V gene. The CDR3 contains 15 residues. V dropped 2 bases and J dropped 7; count of bases not matched to a gene: 5. DNA for the CDR3: TGTGCCATCAGTGAGCGGGGGACAGGGGTTAATGAGCAGTTCTTC. Residues: CAISERGTGVNEQFF.

This clonotype was found many times. CDR3 coding DNA: TGCGCCAGCAGCCAACTTGTGGGTCGGGGTGAAAAACTGTTTTTT. Residues: CASSQLVGRGEKLFF. This rearrangement joins TRBV4-1 to TRBJ1-4; D gene uncertain. Trimming took off 2 bases at V and 7 bases at J, with 14 bases between the two ends. The germline V gene encodes CDR1 MGHRA and CDR2 YSYEKL. The CDR3 runs to 15 residues.

This clonotype was detected a few times. The J gene is TRBJ2-1, the V gene TRBV5-1, with 10 bases that match TRBD2. CDR3 size: 15 residues. Trimming removed 4 bases from V and 9 bases from J; junction bases left unmatched: 10. Germline V lookup: CDR1 SGHRS, CDR2 YFSETQ. The CDR3 region is CASSPAGGPGFEQFF. The CDR3, as DNA: TGCGCCAGCAGCCCAGCGGGAGGGCCGGGCTTTGAGCAGTTCTTC.

This clonotype was seen only a few times. The chain combines TRBV27 with TRBJ2-5; TRBD1 matches 12 bases. The CDR3 has 15 residues. Trimming removed 4 bases from V and 4 bases from J; junction bases left unmatched: 4. Germline V gene sequence: CDR1 MNHEY, CDR2 SMNVEV (reference sequence). The DNA for the CDR3 is TGTGCCAGCAGTTGGGGGACAGGGGGCGCAGAGACCCAGTACTTC. Encoded protein: CASSWGTGGAETQYF.

Ten or more counts support this clonotype. The genes are TRBV28 and TRBJ2-1, with D hard to call. Deletions cut 3 bases from V and 1 base from J, with 22 bases between. Germline CDR1 is MDHEN and CDR2 is SYDVKM. This CDR3 region has 19 residues. CDR3: CASSLVPPHSRVSYNEQFF. The CDR3 coding sequence is TGTGCCAGCAGTTTGGTTCCGCCTCACTCACGAGTGTCCTACAATGAGCAGTTCTTC.

The J gene is TRBJ2-1, the V gene TRBV6-2 or TRBV6-3; possibly TRBD1 or TRBD2 for D (5 bases each). From germline, CDR1 is MNHEY and CDR2 SVGEGT. CDR3 length: 20 residues. Trimming stripped 6 bases from V and 0 bases from J, with 27 bases between. The CDR3 protein is CASSPEPPMTGPSSYNEQFF. As DNA, the CDR3 is TGTGCCAGCAGCCCCGAGCCGCCGATGACGGGGCCGAGCTCCTACAATGAGCAGTTCTTC.

This clonotype turned up a few times. The chain links TRBV10-3 to TRBJ2-3; D gene ambiguous. The V end was cut by 0 bases, the J end by 3 bases, with 7 bases between. Germline V gene data show CDR1 as ENHRY and CDR2 as SYGVKD. The CDR3 length is 14 residues. The CDR3 is CAISESHRTDTQYF. The CDR3 nucleotides read TGTGCCATCAGTGAGTCCCACCGTACAGATACGCAGTATTTT.

The chain uses TRBV20-1 and TRBJ2-2, with 13 positions matching TRBD2. J lost 6 bases, V lost 3 bases, and 16 bases had no gene match. Germline values: CDR1 DFQATT, CDR2 SNEGSKA (reference sequence). The CDR3 spans 19 residues. CDR3 in DNA: TGCAGTGCTAGGGATCAACACCGGACTAGCGGGAGTAGGGCCGGGGAGCTGTTTTTT. Amino acid sequence: CSARDQHRTSGSRAGELFF.

This clonotype was seen repeatedly, ten times or more. The V gene is TRBV29-1, the J gene TRBJ1-2; 9 bases are shared with TRBD1. The CDR3 contains 14 residues. Trimming at V came to 1 base and at J to 0 bases, leaving 0 bases not matched to a gene. Germline CDR1 and CDR2: SQVTM and ANQGSEA. The CDR3 nucleotides are TGCAGCGTTGAAGGACAGGGGGCTAACTATGGCTACACCTTC. Protein sequence: CSVEGQGANYGYTF.

The CDR3 loop reads CASSPTNEKLFF. The CDR3, as DNA: TGTGCCAGCAGCCCAACTAATGAAAAACTGTTTTTT. This chain uses TRBV7-9 with TRBJ1-4; D not certain. V shed 5 bases and J shed 0 bases, with 1 base lying between them. This CDR3 region has 12 residues. Per the germline V gene, CDR1 is SEHNR and CDR2 is FQNEAQ (reference sequence).

In its sample, this clonotype was seen a few times. The chain couples TRBV9 to TRBJ2-5; D is possibly TRBD2 (5 bases). Germline values: CDR1 SGDLS, CDR2 YYNGEE. The CDR3 totals 13 residues. The V end lost 2 bases, the J end lost 3 bases, and 8 bases lay between the germline ends. The CDR3 DNA reads as TGTGCCAGCAGCGTTACCGGGGAAGAGACCCAGTACTTC. The encoded protein is CASSVTGEETQYF.

This clonotype was detected only a few times. The J gene is TRBJ2-1, the V gene TRBV7-2, with TRBD2 matching over 7 bases. The germline gives CDR1 SGHTA, CDR2 FQGNSA. The CDR3 spans 17 residues. J lost 4 bases, V lost 5 bases, and 14 bases had no gene match. The CDR3 is CASSPAGSSGRYNEQFF. The CDR3 DNA reads as TGTGCCAGCAGCCCTGCCGGGTCTAGCGGTAGATACAATGAGCAGTTCTTC. The entire variable domain, with the rest obtained from reference TRBV7-2 and TRBJ2-1, is as follows: GAGVSQSPSNKVTEKGKDVELRCDPISGHTALYWYRQSLGQGLEFLIYFQGNSAPDKSGLPSDRFSAERTGGSVSTLTIQRTQQEDSAVYLCASSPAGSSGRYNEQFFGPGTRLTVL.

The chain uses TRBV6-1 and TRBJ1-5; D not certain. The CDR3 loop spans 15 amino acids. Germline lookup yields CDR1 MNHNS and CDR2 SASEGT. Trimming removed 6 bases from V and 0 bases from J, with 12 bases in between. This CDR3 is CASRGERGSNQPQHF. The CDR3 coding sequence is TGTGCCAGCAGGGGAGAAAGAGGTAGCAATCAGCCCCAGCATTTT.

This clonotype was counted ten times or more. The chain joins TRBV10-3 to TRBJ1-5; no firm D call. This CDR3 is built from 15 residues. Germline CDR1 ENHRY, CDR2 SYGVKD. Deletions cut 0 bases from V and 2 bases from J, with 8 bases between. CDR3 DNA sequence: TGTGCCATCAGTGAGTCTGCGGCAGGCAATCAGCCCCAGCATTTT. Protein sequence: CAISESAAGNQPQHF.

This clonotype was observed a handful of times. The chain employs TRBV6-5 and TRBJ2-5; 12 bases fit TRBD2. Germline V CDR1 and CDR2: MNHEY, SVGAGI. V dropped 4 bases and J dropped 4; count of bases not matched to a gene: 4. CDR3 length: 15 residues. CDR3 nucleotides: TGTGCCAGCAGTTTGACTAGCGGGAGAGGAGAGACCCAGTACTTC. Protein product: CASSLTSGRGETQYF.

The genes are TRBV9 and TRBJ2-7, with D unresolved. V shed 0 bases and J shed 1 base, with 14 bases lying between them. This CDR3 is built from 16 residues. CDR1 SGDLS and CDR2 YYNGEE come from the germline V gene. This chain's CDR3 is CASSVASRASSYEQYF. The CDR3, as DNA: TGTGCCAGCAGCGTAGCTTCACGAGCGTCATCCTACGAGCAGTACTTC.

This clonotype was recorded a few times. The chain joins TRBV28 to TRBJ2-1; TRBD2 might be the D (6 bases). This CDR3 is 17 amino acids long. Germline CDR1 is MDHEN and CDR2 is SYDVKM. Between the trimmed V and J ends, which lost 5 bases and 8 bases, there was a span of 25 bases. CDR3 nucleotides: TGTGCCAGCAGTCCCGACCCGTGGGGGAGGCCCAAGGATGAGCAGTTCTTC. Translation gives CASSPDPWGRPKDEQFF.

Note on this clonotype: The junction does not match germline at one end; this may be a read error. The chain uses TRBV27 and TRBJ1-4, with D unclear. The CDR3 has 15 residues. The germline gives CDR1 MNHEY, CDR2 SMNVEV (reference sequence). The DNA of the CDR3 is TGTACCAGCAGTTTCCTAGGAGCGACTAATGAAAAACTGTTTTTT. This gives the protein CTSSFLGATNEKLFF.

The J gene is TRBJ1-6, the V gene TRBV19, with no clear D. This CDR3 contains 14 residues. Looked up from germline, CDR1 is LNHDA and CDR2 is SQIVND (reference sequence). V lost 3 bases and J lost 9, with 12 bases in between. The CDR3 DNA reads TGTGCCAGTAGTATGGACCCATACCTTTCACCCCTCCACTTT. It specifies CASSMDPYLSPLHF.

In this sample, this clonotype turned up many times. V is TRBV12-3 or TRBV12-4 and J is TRBJ1-6, with D hard to call. V was clipped by 2 bases and J by 10 bases, with 6 bases between them. The CDR3 loop spans 12 amino acids. The chain's CDR3 is CASSLKGSPLHF. DNA of the CDR3: TGTGCCAGCAGTTTAAAGGGCTCACCCCTCCACTTT.

The J gene is TRBJ1-2, the V gene TRBV6-5; D remains unclear. The CDR3 is made up of 16 amino acids. Germline CDR1 MNHEY, CDR2 SVGAGI. The germline V and J ends were trimmed by 2 bases and 9 bases, with 22 bases remaining between them. Here the CDR3 DNA reads TGTGCCAGCAGTTACGTACTGGAATCTACGATTAGTCGCTACACCTTC. Encoded protein: CASSYVLESTISRYTF.

This clonotype was counted between two and nine times. V and J are TRBV28 and TRBJ1-6; a possible D gene is TRBD1 (6 bases). Germline loops: CDR1 MDHEN, CDR2 SYDVKM. CDR3 length: 16 residues. Between the trimmed V and J ends, which lost 4 bases and 8 bases, there was a span of 18 bases. The CDR3 sequence: CASSSPLQGGDSPLHF. In DNA, the CDR3 is TGTGCCAGCAGTTCTCCCCTACAGGGAGGGGATTCACCCCTCCACTTT.

CDR3: CASSLGGLVTDTQYF. Here the CDR3 DNA reads TGTGCCAGCAGCTTGGGTGGTCTGGTGACAGATACGCAGTATTTT. V and J are TRBV7-2 and TRBJ2-3; D gene ambiguous. The CDR3 contains 15 residues. In germline, CDR1 is SGHTA, CDR2 FQGNSA. Trimming took 3 bases from V and 3 from J, leaving 13 bases between them. The full variable domain, completed using reference TRBV7-2 and TRBJ2-3, is GAGVSQSPSNKVTEKGKDVELRCDPISGHTALYWYRQSLGQGLEFLIYFQGNSAPDKSGLPSDRFSAERTGGSVSTLTIQRTQQEDSAVYLCASSLGGLVTDTQYFGPGTRLTVL.

Worth noting for this clonotype: Sequence at one end of the junction differs from germline and may be a read error. This CDR3 reads CASSLDLRGGHLF. The CDR3 DNA is TGCGCCAGCAGCTTGGATCTACGCGGGGGCCACTTGTTC. V gene TRBV5-1 combines with J gene TRBJ2-7; D might be TRBD2 (7 bases). CDR1 SGHRS and CDR2 YFSETQ come from the germline V gene. The CDR3 is made up of 13 amino acids.

This clonotype was found many times. This chain connects TRBV5-5 to TRBJ2-1; 7 positions agree with TRBD1. This CDR3 region has 14 residues. Germline-derived CDR1 and CDR2 are SGHKS and YYEKEE (reference sequence). Germline trimming cut 0 bases from V and 10 bases from J; bases unmatched to any gene: 7. The CDR3 loop is CASSLEGQTREQFF. The CDR3 bases are TGTGCCAGCAGCTTGGAGGGACAGACAAGGGAGCAGTTCTTC.

The rearrangement joins TRBV20-1 to TRBJ2-1; a possible D gene is TRBD2 (6 bases). Trimming left V 1 base short and J 10 bases short, with 11 bases between. Germline V lookup: CDR1 DFQATT, CDR2 SNEGSKA (reference sequence). The CDR3 runs to 12 residues. The CDR3 coding sequence is TGCAGTGCTAGAGTGGGGGGTGGCGAGCAGTTCTTC. Residues: CSARVGGGEQFF.

This clonotype was seen at least ten times. The V and J genes are TRBV12-3 or TRBV12-4 and TRBJ1-5, with D maybe TRBD1 (6 bases). The CDR3 is 14 residues long. V lost 5 bases to trimming and J lost 6 bases, with 14 bases between them. CDR3 bases: TGTGCCAGCAGTAAGGGGGACCCCGGTCAGCCCCAGCATTTT. Translation: CASSKGDPGQPQHF.

This clonotype was observed a handful of times. The rearrangement uses TRBV28 and TRBJ1-1; D call uncertain. Trimming took 8 bases from V and 2 from J, leaving 12 bases between them. This CDR3 contains 13 residues. CDR1 is MDHEN and CDR2 is SYDVKM in the germline V gene. The DNA of the CDR3 is TGTGCCAGCGTGGGGAGACTTAACACTGAAGCTTTCTTT. It yields the protein CASVGRLNTEAFF.